This TCR beta chain was observed in a study of CD8 T cells in ankylosing spondylitis. Library preparation for TCR beta used quantitative 5'-RACE with molecular barcodes. One entry per CDR3 protein results from TCRdb running MiXCR on the 5' RACE reads. The sample lists roughly 670,000 distinct CDR3 sequences, 15% to 20% occurring once. Germline V gene sequence: CDR1 MNHEY, CDR2 SVGEGT. The CDR3 spans 15 residues. V was trimmed by 5 bases and J by 0 bases, leaving 11 bases between them. Study results and caveats: Several highly homologous variants formed a TCR beta motif that appeared characteristic of ankylosing spondylitis blood.

In this sample, this clonotype turned up many times. What it recognizes is unknown. The rearrangement links TRBV6-2 or TRBV6-3 to TRBJ2-4; D is unclear. The sequence came from a male donor with ankylosing spondylitis. Sequenced: blood, either unsorted or a sorted T cell fraction (not recorded which). The CDR3 coding sequence is TGTGCCAGCAGTACCCCCTCGCTAGCCAAAAACATTCAGTACTTC. It specifies CASSTPSLAKNIQYF.